Listed here are 18 T cell receptor beta chains from one sample, sequenced in a study of post-analysis software for immune sequencing data. Study-level results: Higher frequency in patients than in controls was seen for about 5 TRBV segments, with TRBV5-6, TRBV5-1 and TRBV20-1 among them.

Unique molecular identifiers were carried by the TCR beta cDNA libraries. A single record per CDR3 protein comes from TCRdb applying MiXCR to the PCR reads. The table includes about 820,000 distinct CDR3 sequences, roughly 58% detected once. These receptors have no identified antigens. Specimen: blood. Receptors originate from a girl aged 10 to 17 with multiple sclerosis.

This sequence joins TRBV20-1 and TRBJ2-5; 9 bases match TRBD2. J gave up 5 bases and V 1 base, and 8 bases lay outside the gene matches. The CDR3 extends over 15 amino acids. The germline V gene has CDR1 DFQATT and CDR2 SNEGSKA (reference sequence). CDR3 amino acids: CSARVERGAGETQYF. The CDR3 nucleotides read TGCAGTGCTAGAGTGGAGCGGGGGGCCGGGGAGACCCAGTACTTC.

Note on this clonotype: A junction boundary mismatches the germline segment, possibly from a read error. The chain has TRBV4-1 and TRBJ2-7; D gene ambiguous. Germline loops: CDR1 MGHRA, CDR2 YSYEKL. CDR3 length: 13 amino acids. Here the CDR3 reads CTSSQIMTYEQYF. In nucleotides, the CDR3 is TGCACCAGCAGCCAAATTATGACCTACGAGCAGTACTTC.

The chain couples TRBV7-6 to TRBJ2-7; the D is unclear. V shed 1 base and J shed 0 bases, with 7 bases lying between them. CDR3 length: 14 residues. Germline values: CDR1 SGHVS, CDR2 FNYEAQ. Here the CDR3 reads CASSLVDGSYEQYF. The CDR3 DNA reads as TGTGCCAGCAGCTTAGTCGACGGCTCCTACGAGCAGTACTTC.

The sample holds a few counts of this clonotype. This chain uses TRBV5-6 with TRBJ1-6; D uncertain. Germline CDR1 is SGHDT and CDR2 is YYEEEE. This CDR3 region has 15 residues. V lost 4 bases and J lost 7, with 15 bases in between. CDR3 region: CASSIESLRNSPLHF. The CDR3 bases are TGTGCCAGCAGCATCGAGTCCCTCCGGAATTCACCCCTCCACTTT.

The V call is TRBV7-9, the J call TRBJ2-7, with D possibly being TRBD1 or TRBD2 (5 bases each). This CDR3 contains 16 residues. Deletions cut 3 bases from V and 2 bases from J, with 17 bases between. CDR1 is SEHNR, CDR2 FQNEAQ, per germline (reference sequence). CDR3 region: CASSFGRGWFPYEQYF. The CDR3 coding sequence is TGTGCCAGCAGCTTCGGCCGGGGCTGGTTTCCCTACGAGCAGTACTTC.

The gene calls are TRBV10-3 and TRBJ2-5; D gene unclear. The germline V gene has CDR1 ENHRY and CDR2 SYGVKD. The V and J ends lost 7 bases and 2 bases respectively, with 11 bases between them. The CDR3 is 13 residues long. Here the CDR3 reads CAIKSVAQETQYF. The CDR3 DNA follows: TGTGCCATCAAAAGTGTCGCACAAGAGACCCAGTACTTC.

The table lists this clonotype with a few counts. V gene TRBV30 combines with J gene TRBJ2-6; D call uncertain. The V and J ends lost 3 bases and 0 bases respectively, with 6 bases between them. The CDR3 covers 14 residues. Germline loops: CDR1 GTSNPN, CDR2 SVGIG (reference sequence). CDR3: CAWRVISGANVLTF. In nucleotides, the CDR3 is TGTGCCTGGAGGGTGATCTCTGGGGCCAACGTCCTGACTTTC.

The rearrangement links TRBV7-8 to TRBJ2-1; 14 nucleotides align to TRBD2. The CDR3 length is 17 residues. Germline loops: CDR1 SGHVS, CDR2 FQNEAQ. Losses at the gene ends were 5 bases for V and 6 bases for J; bases not matched to a gene: 9. CDR3 protein: CASSSGTSGRGANEQFF. CDR3 coding DNA: TGTGCCAGCAGCAGCGGGACTAGCGGGAGAGGGGCCAATGAGCAGTTCTTC.

In this sample, this clonotype turned up a few times. V gene TRBV5-1 combines with J gene TRBJ2-1; D possibly uses TRBD1 or TRBD2 (5 bases each). This CDR3 is built from 16 residues. Trimming removed 1 base at V and 0 bases at J, with 11 bases between. Per the germline V gene, CDR1 is SGHRS and CDR2 is YFSETQ. As DNA, the CDR3 is TGCGCCAGCAGCTTGAGAGGGGCGGGCTCCTACAATGAGCAGTTCTTC. Residues: CASSLRGAGSYNEQFF.

With regard to this clonotype: A junction end diverges from the germline sequence, so it may reflect a read error. The rearrangement joins TRBV7-7 to TRBJ2-1; 11 bases line up with TRBD2. This CDR3 contains 15 residues. CDR1 and CDR2 from the germline V gene are SSHAT and FNYEAQ (reference sequence). In nucleotides, the CDR3 is TGTGCTAGCAGCATGGGACTAGCGGAGTACAATGAGCAGTTCTTC. This codes for CASSMGLAEYNEQFF.

This clonotype is a singleton in its sample. The chain employs TRBV7-9 and TRBJ1-2; D is possibly TRBD1 (6 bases). Germline values: CDR1 SEHNR, CDR2 FQNEAQ (reference sequence). The CDR3 is 14 amino acids. V lost 6 bases and J 7 bases, leaving 18 bases between the germline ends. This CDR3 is CASSSRGERIGYTF. In DNA, the CDR3 is TGTGCCAGCAGTTCGAGGGGGGAGAGAATTGGCTACACCTTC. Full variable domain (outside the CDR3, taken from reference TRBV7-9 and TRBJ1-2): DTGVSQNPRHKITKRGQNVTFRCDPISEHNRLYWYRQTLGQGPEFLTYFQNEAQLEKSRLLSDRFSAERPKGSFSTLEIQRTEQGDSAMYLCASSSRGERIGYTFGSGTRLTVV.

The rearrangement joins TRBV20-1 to TRBJ2-1; tentatively, D is TRBD2 (6 bases). CDR1 and CDR2 from the germline V gene are DFQATT and SNEGSKA (reference sequence). The V and J ends lost 3 bases and 2 bases respectively, with 14 bases between them. CDR3 size: 15 residues. Written as DNA, the CDR3 is TGCAGTGCTAGGGATGCGGGACTGGCCTACAATGAGCAGTTCTTC. It translates to CSARDAGLAYNEQFF.

This chain joins TRBV6-6 and TRBJ2-3, with TRBD2 matching over 14 bases. The CDR3 covers 17 residues. CDR1 MNHNY and CDR2 SVGAGI come from the germline V gene (reference sequence). J gave up 2 bases and V 7 bases, and 8 bases lay outside the gene matches. CDR3 DNA: TGTGCCAGCAACCGACTAGCGGGGGGGCCCCTCACAGATACGCAGTATTTT. Protein: CASNRLAGGPLTDTQYF.

The chain has TRBV20-1 and TRBJ2-7, with 9 bases fitting TRBD2. CDR1 DFQATT and CDR2 SNEGSKA come from the germline V gene (reference sequence). CDR3 length: 13 amino acids. The J segment lost 4 bases and the V segment lost 5 bases, leaving 6 bases of the junction unmatched. CDR3 sequence (DNA): TGCAGTGCTCCTCTTAGCGGGAGTTACGAGCAGTACTTC. Protein sequence: CSAPLSGSYEQYF.

J is TRBJ2-5 and V is TRBV6-5; a possible D gene is TRBD1 (5 bases). The J call may be in error: the DNA end matches TRBJ2-4 better. The germline gives CDR1 MNHEY, CDR2 SVGAGI. This CDR3 is 15 amino acids long. In DNA, the CDR3 is TGTGCCAGCAGTTACTCGGACACGGTGAAAAACATTCAGTACTTC. The encoded protein is CASSYSDTVKNIQYF.

The rearrangement uses TRBV5-5 and TRBJ1-2; 10 bases match TRBD1. The V and J ends lost 4 bases and 4 bases, in that order; junction bases with no gene match: 10. The CDR3 consists of 16 residues. Germline assignment: CDR1 SGHKS and CDR2 YYEKEE (reference sequence). CDR3 loop: CASSPAGTGVRYGYTF. The CDR3 region has the DNA TGTGCCAGCAGCCCCGCCGGGACAGGGGTTCGCTATGGCTACACCTTC.

The chain joins TRBV9 to TRBJ2-4; D is possibly TRBD1 or TRBD2 (7 bases each). The J call may be mistaken, given a closer DNA end match to TRBJ2-7. The CDR3 is 14 amino acids. Germline values: CDR1 SGDLS, CDR2 YYNGEE. CDR3 DNA sequence: TGTGCCAGCAGCGTAGATACAGGGGAGGGCGAGCAGTACTTC. Translation gives CASSVDTGEGEQYF.

This clonotype was picked up a small number of times. The chain recombines TRBV12-3 or TRBV12-4 with TRBJ2-1; 8 nucleotides line up with TRBD2. The CDR3 runs to 14 residues. The V and J ends lost 7 bases and 8 bases, in that order; junction bases with no gene match: 10. The DNA of the CDR3 is TGTGCCAGCAACGCCGGGACTAGTAACCATGAGCAGTTCTTC. Its translation: CASNAGTSNHEQFF.